Included here is one T cell receptor beta chain sequence, with context. This CDR3 is also generated by other DNA sequences in the sample. CD4+ cells belonging to 4 to 6 patients, who were in the biomarker study, were further sorted into CD25+CD127- cells. Extraction of RNA preceded its reverse transcription into cDNA, which served as the sequencing template. Measured with immunoSEQ multiplex PCR; TCRdb has only the in-frame clones, and not every one. The sample records about 14,000 clones, 58% being singletons. These data originate in a study of CD8+ T cells in alopecia areata. Material for sequencing was CD4+ Tregs sorted from blood. The TCR originated in a human donor with alopecia areata.

The CDR3 region has the DNA TGCGCCAGCAGTCAGTCGTTGTCCGTCACAACCTACGAGCAGTACTTC. Translated: CASSQSLSVTTYEQYF. V usage is TRBV23-1 and J usage is TRBJ2-7; D gene ambiguous. TRBV23-1 is identified as an open reading frame with a role that is uncertain. The CDR3 is 16 residues long. Deletions cut 3 bases from V and 2 bases from J, with 17 bases between.